A selection of T cell receptor beta chains follows, all from one sample in a study of PD-1 blockade in classical Hodgkin lymphoma. Clones were read by immunoSEQ multiplex PCR, and TCRdb kept only the in-frame ones, dropping some. The repertoire has 45,000 to 50,000 clones, around 82% of them found once; the top ten carry about 20%. The sample was peripheral blood mononuclear cells (PBMCs), taken before the second cycle of nivolumab. These receptors originate from a human donor with classical Hodgkin lymphoma. Each CDR3 is given with its conserved first and last residue. A D gene is named only where the DNA matches it firmly. Some rows have no size entry. The others give once, few or many, or a class for an expanded clone.

v_gene	abundance	j_gene	d_gene	CDR3nt	CDR3aa
TRBV19	-	TRBJ2-1	-	TGTGCCAGTAGCGGCGACTGGAACAATGAGCAGTTCTTC	CASSGDWNNEQFF
TRBV28	-	TRBJ2-7	-	TGTGCCAGCAGTCCGTCGAACAGGGCCCTGATTACCTACGAGCAGTACTTC	CASSPSNRALITYEQYF
TRBV11-3	-	TRBJ1-1	-	TGTGCCAGCAGCCTAGATTACACTGAAGCTTTCTTT	CASSLDYTEAFF
TRBV5-6	-	TRBJ1-1	TRBD1	TGTGCCAGCAGCTTGGGATCAGGGGGCGTCCTGACTGAAGCTTTCTTT	CASSLGSGGVLTEAFF
TRBV6-6	few	TRBJ2-7	TRBD2	TGTGCCAGCAGTTACCCGGGGGGTTACGAGCAGTACTTC	CASSYPGGYEQYF
TRBV15	-	TRBJ2-3	-	TGTGCCACCAGCAGAGAACCCCCCCCGCGCACAGATACGCAGTATTTT	CATSREPPPRTDTQYF
TRBV10-3	-	TRBJ2-7	TRBD1	TGTGCCATCAGCGGTTGGGACAGGGGGACCGGGGAGCAGTACTTC	CAISGWDRGTGEQYF
TRBV7-3	once	TRBJ2-3	-	TGTGCCAGCAGCTTATTAGGTTCGGGGGATACGCAGTATTTT	CASSLLGSGDTQYF
TRBV4-3	-	TRBJ2-2	-	TGCGCCAGCAGCCTAAATTATGAGAGTTGGGGCACCGGGGAGCTGTTTTTT	CASSLNYESWGTGELFF
TRBV6-5	-	TRBJ1-2	-	TGTGCCAGCAGTTACCAGAATAGGGGCTACACCTTC	CASSYQNRGYTF
TRBV7-8	-	TRBJ1-2	-	TGTGCCAGCAGCCCGAGACCCTATGGCTACACCTTC	CASSPRPYGYTF
TRBV30	few	TRBJ2-4	-	TGTGCCTGGTCTACGGGGGGCCTAGCCAAAAACATTCAGTACTTC	CAWSTGGLAKNIQYF
TRBV7-6	-	TRBJ1-4	-	TGTGCCAGCAGCGCCAATCCGGGGCCTAATGAAAAACTGTTTTTT	CASSANPGPNEKLFF
TRBV4-2	-	TRBJ2-1	-	TGTGCCAGCAGCCAAGAATGGGGCAATGAGCAGTTCTTC	CASSQEWGNEQFF
TRBV9	-	TRBJ2-2	-	TGTGCCAGCAGCGTAGCTCTCACAGGGCCCGGGGAGCTGTTTTTT	CASSVALTGPGELFF
TRBV6-5	-	TRBJ2-5	TRBD1	TGTGCCAGCAGCCGAGGGACAGGGACGTATGAGACCCAGTACTTC	CASSRGTGTYETQYF
TRBV4-3	-	TRBJ2-3	-	TGCGCCAGCAGCCAAGATCAGGGGGGAGGCGGGGGAGGTACAGATACGCAGTATTTT	CASSQDQGGGGGGTDTQYF
TRBV27	-	TRBJ1-6	-	TGTGCCAGCAGTTTCAATGGAGATGCGAATTCACCCCTCCACTTT	CASSFNGDANSPLHF
TRBV7-6	few	TRBJ1-1	-	TGTGCCAGCAGCTTATCGCAGAGGACTGAAGCTTTCTTT	CASSLSQRTEAFF
TRBV19	-	TRBJ1-3	-	TGTGCCAGTAGCGCAGGGTTCTCTGGAAACACCATATATTTT	CASSAGFSGNTIYF
TRBV19	few	TRBJ2-7	TRBD2	TGTGCCAGTAGTATAGGACTAGCGGGGACCTACGAGCAGTACTTC	CASSIGLAGTYEQYF
TRBV5-4	few	TRBJ1-1	TRBD1	TGTGCCAGCAGCGTAGGGGGCTCGGCTGGAACTGAAGCTTTCTTT	CASSVGGSAGTEAFF
TRBV7-7	-	TRBJ2-7	-	TGTGCCAGCAGCTTAGGGGAGTTGGGCGAGCAGTACTTC	CASSLGELGEQYF
TRBV7-2	few	TRBJ1-5	-	TGTGCCAGCAGCCCGGGGAGGATCAATCAGCCCCAGCATTTT	CASSPGRINQPQHF
TRBV4-2	-	TRBJ1-2	-	TGTGCCAGCAGCGAAGGCCGGGGGCCCTTATATGGCTACACCTTC	CASSEGRGPLYGYTF
TRBV10-3	-	TRBJ1-2	-	TGTGCCATCAGAGCGGGACCCGATGGCTACACCTTC	CAIRAGPDGYTF
TRBV7-6	once	TRBJ2-3	TRBD2	TGTGCCAGCAGCGCCCCGGGGGGGTACACAGATACGCAGTATTTT	CASSAPGGYTDTQYF
TRBV19	-	TRBJ2-1	TRBD2	TGTGCCAGTACTGAGACCGGGACTAGCGCCTACAATGAGCAGTTCTTC	CASTETGTSAYNEQFF
TRBV5-4	-	TRBJ1-5	-	TGTGCCAGCAGCTCCGGGACACAACAGCCCCAGCATTTT	CASSSGTQQPQHF
TRBV5-4	-	TRBJ2-3	-	TGTGCCAGCAGCCTCGGAAATTCAGGAGATACGCAGTATTTT	CASSLGNSGDTQYF
TRBV6-6	once	TRBJ1-2	TRBD1	TGTGCCAGCAGTTCCCCCGGGACAGGGGGCGGTTGGGGCTACACCTTC	CASSSPGTGGGWGYTF
TRBV7-2	-	TRBJ1-1	-	TGTGCCAGCAGCACAGACCCCTGGGGGGGCACTGAAGCTTTCTTT	CASSTDPWGGTEAFF
TRBV11-2	-	TRBJ2-1	TRBD2	TGTGCCAGCACTAGCGGGGCGGCCTACAATGAGCAGTTCTTC	CASTSGAAYNEQFF
TRBV27	-	TRBJ2-5	TRBD2	TGTGCCAGCAGTATGGGACTAGCGGGGGACGAAGAGACCCAGTACTTC	CASSMGLAGDEETQYF
TRBV28	-	TRBJ1-2	TRBD1	TGTGCCAGCAGTGGGACAGGGGGACACTATGGCTACACCTTC	CASSGTGGHYGYTF
TRBV19	-	TRBJ2-3	-	TGTGCCAGTAGTATTAACGGAGGGGAAGGGGATACGCAGTATTTT	CASSINGGEGDTQYF